Listed here are 23 T cell receptor beta chains from one sample, sequenced in a study of blood T cell repertoires in COVID-19 (dated by TCRdb to about 2020). Library method: the immunoSEQ multiplex PCR assay. The table was pulled from immuneACCESS by TCRdb, which kept in-frame rearrangements only. Such tables lose some clones; where checked, under half of the loss comes from unresolved V genes, and the rest has no known cause. The sample contains some 80,000 clones, around 83% of them found a single time. The ten top clones hold 9% of the sample. The sequencing sample was made of peripheral blood. These receptors came from a human donor in a cohort sampled during active COVID-19.

The J gene is TRBJ2-3, the V gene TRBV6-5, with TRBD2 matching 10 bases. J lost 2 bases, V lost 6 bases, and 5 bases had no gene match. The CDR3 covers 15 residues. CDR1 is MNHEY and CDR2 is SVGAGI in the germline V gene. This chain's CDR3 is CASSTSGIITDTQYF. In DNA form, the CDR3 reads TGTGCCAGCAGCACTAGCGGGATCATCACAGATACGCAGTATTTT.

The chain has TRBV27 and TRBJ1-2, with D perhaps matching TRBD1 (5 bases). This CDR3 comprises 13 residues. V was pared by 8 bases and J by 8 bases, with 18 bases between. Germline values: CDR1 MNHEY, CDR2 SMNVEV (reference sequence). The CDR3 loop reads CASRQGGVGGYTF. CDR3 DNA sequence: TGTGCCAGCCGTCAGGGAGGCGTAGGGGGCTACACCTTC.

This sequence joins TRBV3-1 (or the pseudogene TRBV3-2) and TRBJ2-1; maybe TRBD2 (6 bases). CDR1 LGHDT and CDR2 YNNKEL come from the germline V gene (reference sequence). There are 15 residues in the CDR3. V was pared by 0 bases and J by 5 bases, with 11 bases between. CDR3 residues: CASSQDTRGHNEQFF. For the CDR3, the DNA is TGTGCCAGCAGCCAAGACACGCGGGGACACAATGAGCAGTTCTTC.

This chain uses TRBV2 with TRBJ2-1; 7 bases align to TRBD2. Germline V gene data show CDR1 as SNHLY and CDR2 as FYNNEI. The V gene end was trimmed by 6 bases and the J gene end by 5 bases; junction bases not matched to a gene: 4. There are 13 residues in the CDR3. The chain's CDR3 is CASRRERDNEQFF. CDR3 nucleotide sequence: TGTGCCAGCAGGCGGGAGCGCGACAATGAGCAGTTCTTC.

The rearrangement uses TRBV7-8 and TRBJ1-5; D is uncertain. V was cut by 1 base and J by 7 bases, with 5 bases left in between. Per germline, CDR1 SGHVS and CDR2 FQNEAQ. CDR3 length: 12 residues. The CDR3 region is CASSLGGQPQHF. Written as DNA, the CDR3 is TGTGCCAGCAGCTTAGGAGGACAGCCCCAGCATTTT.

The chain recombines TRBV18 with TRBJ2-1; 8 bases map to TRBD1. Germline V gives CDR1 KGHSH, CDR2 LQKENI. The V gene end was trimmed by 2 bases and the J gene end by 8 bases; junction bases not matched to a gene: 8. The CDR3 is made up of 15 amino acids. For the CDR3, the DNA is TGTGCCAGCTCACCAGGCCAGGGGGCTTCCGATGAGCAGTTCTTC. Translating it yields CASSPGQGASDEQFF.

The V and J genes are TRBV28 and TRBJ2-3, with TRBD2 matching over 8 bases. The CDR3 length is 16 residues. The germline V gene encodes CDR1 MDHEN and CDR2 SYDVKM. V was pared by 4 bases and J by 7 bases, with 13 bases of the junction left unmatched. CDR3 protein: CASSSLAGGLSHTQYF. The CDR3 coding sequence is TGTGCCAGCAGTTCCCTGGCGGGGGGACTCTCGCATACGCAGTATTTT.

J is TRBJ2-7 and V is TRBV25-1, with D possibly TRBD2 on 5 matching bases. Germline CDR1 MGHDK, CDR2 SYGVNS. The length of the CDR3 is 11 residues. V was shortened by 3 bases and J by 10 bases, with 10 bases between the two germline ends. Here the CDR3 reads CASSESPGQYF. DNA of the CDR3: TGTGCCAGCAGTGAGTCCCCGGGACAGTACTTC.

The chain couples TRBV5-1 to TRBJ2-3, with a tentative D call TRBD1 (5 bases). The V and J ends lost 0 bases and 4 bases respectively, with 9 bases between them. This CDR3 region has 14 residues. Germline CDR1 SGHRS, CDR2 YFSETQ. CDR3 DNA: TGCGCCAGCAGCTTGGCCAGGGTGGCAGATACGCAGTATTTT. Its translation is CASSLARVADTQYF.

This clone was counted between two and nine times. The chain uses TRBV5-4 and TRBJ2-2; 7 bases fit TRBD1. The CDR3 spans 14 residues. Germline loops: CDR1 SGHNT, CDR2 YYREEE (reference sequence). V lost 4 bases and J lost 12; bases outside the gene matches: 12. The CDR3 region is CASSLDRDRSKLFF. CDR3 in DNA: TGTGCCAGCAGCCTCGACAGGGACCGGTCAAAGCTGTTTTTT.

The chain recombines TRBV18 with TRBJ1-5; 11 positions match TRBD1. Losses at the gene ends were 4 bases for V and 5 bases for J; bases not matched to a gene: 4. Germline values: CDR1 KGHSH, CDR2 LQKENI. This CDR3 region has 15 residues. The chain's CDR3 is CASSQGQGADQPQHF. CDR3 coding DNA: TGTGCCAGCTCACAAGGACAGGGGGCCGATCAGCCCCAGCATTTT.

This sequence joins TRBV7-7 and TRBJ2-1; perhaps TRBD2 as D (5 bases). The V end lost 3 bases, the J end lost 10 bases, and 10 bases lay between the germline ends. The CDR3 has 12 residues. Germline CDR1 and CDR2: SSHAT and FNYEAQ (reference sequence). CDR3 nucleotides: TGTGCCAGCAGCTTTAATGGAGGCGAGCAGTTCTTC. This codes for CASSFNGGEQFF.

In this sample, this clone turned up once. V and J are TRBV5-1 and TRBJ2-5; TRBD2 agrees at 9 bases. From germline, CDR1 is SGHRS and CDR2 YFSETQ. V shed 0 bases and J 5 bases; nucleotides not matched to a gene: 14. The CDR3 covers 18 residues. The DNA of the CDR3 is TGCGCCAGCAGCTTGGCCGGTGGGATTAGCGGGAGAGGCGAGACCCAGTACTTC. Its translation is CASSLAGGISGRGETQYF.

The chain couples TRBV28 to TRBJ2-7; 9 bases are shared with TRBD1. Trimming cost V 6 bases and J 3 bases; bases outside gene matches: 6. Germline V gene lookup returns CDR1 MDHEN and CDR2 SYDVKM. The CDR3 is 14 residues long. CDR3 DNA: TGTGCCAGCAGAGGGACAGGGAACAGCTACGAGCAGTACTTC. Amino acid sequence: CASRGTGNSYEQYF.

The V gene is TRBV15, the J gene TRBJ1-5; 8 bases align to TRBD1. Per germline, CDR1 LNHNV and CDR2 YYDKDF (reference sequence). V dropped 6 bases and J dropped 9; count of bases not matched to a gene: 7. The CDR3 totals 13 residues. The CDR3 loop reads CATSRQGAGPQHF. Here the CDR3 DNA reads TGTGCCACCAGTCGGCAGGGGGCAGGGCCCCAGCATTTT.

V and J are TRBV5-1 and TRBJ1-2; 8 bases fit TRBD1. The ends lost 1 base at V and 5 bases at J; junction bases unmatched: 7. Germline CDR1 is SGHRS and CDR2 is YFSETQ. This CDR3 has 15 residues. The CDR3 region has the DNA TGCGCCAGCAGCTTGCGGACAGGGACTGGTTATGGCTACACCTTC. It yields the protein CASSLRTGTGYGYTF.

The chain has TRBV12-3 or TRBV12-4 and TRBJ2-3; D is unresolved. V gave up 6 bases and J gave up 4 bases, with 8 bases separating them. The CDR3 spans 12 residues. The CDR3 DNA sequence: TGTGCCAGCAGCCGGAGCGCAGATACGCAGTATTTT. Translation gives CASSRSADTQYF.

The CDR3 protein is CASRLEQGWGGYTF. CDR3 bases: TGTGCCAGCAGGCTGGAACAGGGGTGGGGAGGCTACACCTTC. The rearrangement uses TRBV6-5 and TRBJ1-2; TRBD1 matches 7 bases. Germline V gene sequence: CDR1 MNHEY, CDR2 SVGAGI. The CDR3 is 14 amino acids. The ends lost 6 bases at V and 8 bases at J; junction bases unmatched: 12.

This chain connects TRBV28 to TRBJ1-1; D unclear. The CDR3 loop spans 12 amino acids. V dropped 6 bases and J dropped 13 bases, with 18 bases sitting between them. Germline assignment: CDR1 MDHEN and CDR2 SYDVKM. CDR3 bases: TGTGCCAGCAGCGTGATGGAAATAGGGAGTTTCTTT. Protein: CASSVMEIGSFF. Variable domain in full (rest from reference TRBV28 and TRBJ1-1): DVKVTQSSRYLVKRTGEKVFLECVQDMDHENMFWYRQDPGLGLRLIYFSYDVKMKEKGDIPEGYSVSREKKERFSLILESASTNQTSMYLCASSVMEIGSFFGQGTRLTVV.

This sequence joins TRBV11-2 and TRBJ2-7; D may be TRBD2 (6 bases). The CDR3 is 14 amino acids. The V gene lost 3 bases and the J gene lost 2 bases, with 11 bases spanning the gap. Germline V CDR1 and CDR2: SGHAT, FQNNGV. This CDR3 reads CASSFNGGPYEQYF. For the CDR3, the DNA is TGTGCCAGCAGCTTTAACGGGGGACCCTACGAGCAGTACTTC.

The rearrangement joins TRBV27 to TRBJ2-5; 8 nucleotides agree with TRBD1. CDR1 is MNHEY, CDR2 SMNVEV, per germline (reference sequence). After removal of 6 bases from V and 3 bases from J, the junction contained 6 bases not matched to a gene. The CDR3 covers 14 residues. CDR3 DNA sequence: TGTGCCAGCAGGAACCTGGACAGGGAAGAGACCCAGTACTTC. Translated: CASRNLDREETQYF.

This sequence joins TRBV19 and TRBJ2-2; 10 bases fit TRBD2. Germline V gene sequence: CDR1 LNHDA, CDR2 SQIVND (reference sequence). The V segment lost 8 bases and the J segment 5 bases; nucleotides outside the gene matches: 11. The CDR3 loop spans 16 amino acids. CDR3 region: CASEKRAGGLTGELFF. CDR3 DNA sequence: TGTGCCAGTGAAAAAAGAGCGGGAGGGCTGACCGGGGAGCTGTTTTTT.

The rearrangement joins TRBV9 to TRBJ1-2, with D hard to call. This CDR3 spans 14 amino acids. The germline gives CDR1 SGDLS, CDR2 YYNGEE. V lost 3 bases and J lost 8, with 17 bases in between. CDR3 DNA sequence: TGTGCCAGCAGCGCCGATACGGGGATTGGGGGCTACACCTTC. It yields the protein CASSADTGIGGYTF.